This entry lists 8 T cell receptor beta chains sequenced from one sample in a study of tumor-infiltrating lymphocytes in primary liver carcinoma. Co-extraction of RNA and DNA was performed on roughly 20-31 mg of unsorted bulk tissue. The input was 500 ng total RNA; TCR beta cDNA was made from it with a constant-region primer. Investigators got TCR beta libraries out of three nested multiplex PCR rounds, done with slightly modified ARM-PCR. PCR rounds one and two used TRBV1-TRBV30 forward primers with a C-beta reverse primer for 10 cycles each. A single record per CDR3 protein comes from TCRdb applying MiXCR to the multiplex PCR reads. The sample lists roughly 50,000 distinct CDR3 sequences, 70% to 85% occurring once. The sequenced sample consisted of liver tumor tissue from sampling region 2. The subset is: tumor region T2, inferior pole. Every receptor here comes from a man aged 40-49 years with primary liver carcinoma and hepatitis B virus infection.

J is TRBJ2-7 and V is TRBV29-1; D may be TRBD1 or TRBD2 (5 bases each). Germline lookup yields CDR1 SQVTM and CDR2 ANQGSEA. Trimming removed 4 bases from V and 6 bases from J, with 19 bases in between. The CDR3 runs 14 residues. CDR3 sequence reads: CSVGAAGTVFEQYF. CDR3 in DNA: TGCAGCGTTGGGGCTGCCGGGACGGTTTTCGAGCAGTACTTC.

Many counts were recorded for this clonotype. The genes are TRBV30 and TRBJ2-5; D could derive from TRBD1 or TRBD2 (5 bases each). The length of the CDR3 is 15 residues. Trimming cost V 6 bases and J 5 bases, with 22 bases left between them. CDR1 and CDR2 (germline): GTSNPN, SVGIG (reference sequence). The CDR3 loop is CACPALGEPGETQYF. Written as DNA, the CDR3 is TGTGCCTGCCCAGCCTTGGGGGAACCTGGGGAGACCCAGTACTTC.

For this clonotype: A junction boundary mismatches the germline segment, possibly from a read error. CDR3 loop: CASSLDMVVPNEKLFF. DNA of the CDR3: TGCGCCAGCAGCTTGGACATGGTAGTTCCTAATGAAAAACTATTTTTT. This chain links TRBV5-1 with TRBJ1-4; D unresolved. This CDR3 has 16 residues. Looked up from germline, CDR1 is SGHRS and CDR2 is YFSETQ.

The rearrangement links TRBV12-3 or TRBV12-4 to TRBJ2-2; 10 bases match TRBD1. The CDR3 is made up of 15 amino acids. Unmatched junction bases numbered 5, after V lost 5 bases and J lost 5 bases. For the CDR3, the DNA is TGTGCCAGCAGTCCCGGGACAGGGGCGACCGGGGAGCTGTTTTTT. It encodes CASSPGTGATGELFF.

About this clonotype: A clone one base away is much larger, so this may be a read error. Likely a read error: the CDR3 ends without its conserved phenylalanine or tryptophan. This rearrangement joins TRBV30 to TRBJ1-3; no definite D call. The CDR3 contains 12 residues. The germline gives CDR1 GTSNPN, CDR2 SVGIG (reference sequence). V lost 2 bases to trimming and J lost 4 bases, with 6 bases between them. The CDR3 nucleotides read TGTGCCTGGAGTCGGAAGGGAAACACCATATATCTT. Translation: CAWSRKGNTIYL.

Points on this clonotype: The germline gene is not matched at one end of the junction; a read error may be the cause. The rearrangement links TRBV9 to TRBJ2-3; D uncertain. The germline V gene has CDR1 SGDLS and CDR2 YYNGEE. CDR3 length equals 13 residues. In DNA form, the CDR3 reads TGTGCTAGCAGCGTAGTTAGCACAGATATGCAGTATTTT. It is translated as CASSVVSTDMQYF.

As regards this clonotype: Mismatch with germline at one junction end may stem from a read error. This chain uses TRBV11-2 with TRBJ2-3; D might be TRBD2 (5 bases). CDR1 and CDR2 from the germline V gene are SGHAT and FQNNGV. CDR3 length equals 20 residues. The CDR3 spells CASSPYDPLQIARSTDTQYF. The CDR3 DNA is TGTGCCAGCAGCCCTTATGACCCCCTGCAGATAGCGAGAAGCACAGATACGCAGTACTTT.

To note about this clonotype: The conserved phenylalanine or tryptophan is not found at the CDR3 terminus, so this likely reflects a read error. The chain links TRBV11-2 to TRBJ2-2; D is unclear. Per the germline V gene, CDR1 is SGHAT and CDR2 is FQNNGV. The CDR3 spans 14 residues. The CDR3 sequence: CANSLGIRTGELFL. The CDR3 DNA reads TGTGCCAACAGCTTAGGGATCCGGACCGGGGAGCTGTTTTTG.